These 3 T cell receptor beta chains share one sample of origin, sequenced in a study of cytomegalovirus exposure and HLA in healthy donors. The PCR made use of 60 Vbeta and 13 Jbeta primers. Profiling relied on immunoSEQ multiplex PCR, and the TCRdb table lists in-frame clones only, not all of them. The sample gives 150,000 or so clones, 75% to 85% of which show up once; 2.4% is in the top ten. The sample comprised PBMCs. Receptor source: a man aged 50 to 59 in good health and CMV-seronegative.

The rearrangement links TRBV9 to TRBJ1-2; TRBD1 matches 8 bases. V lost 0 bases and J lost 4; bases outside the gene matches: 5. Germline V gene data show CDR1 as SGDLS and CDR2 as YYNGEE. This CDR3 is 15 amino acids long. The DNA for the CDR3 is TGTGCCAGCAGCGTAGACTCCGGGACAGGCTATGGCTACACCTTC. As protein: CASSVDSGTGYGYTF.

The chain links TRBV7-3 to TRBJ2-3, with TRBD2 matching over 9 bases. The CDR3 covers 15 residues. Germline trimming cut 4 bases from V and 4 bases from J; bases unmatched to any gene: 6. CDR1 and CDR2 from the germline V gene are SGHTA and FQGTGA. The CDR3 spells CASSWSGGSADTQYF. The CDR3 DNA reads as TGTGCCAGCAGCTGGAGCGGGGGGAGCGCAGATACGCAGTATTTT.

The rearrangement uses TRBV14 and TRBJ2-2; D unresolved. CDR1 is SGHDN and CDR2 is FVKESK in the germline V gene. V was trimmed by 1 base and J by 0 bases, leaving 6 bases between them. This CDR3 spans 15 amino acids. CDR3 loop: CASSQVLANTGELFF. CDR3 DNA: TGTGCCAGCAGCCAAGTACTGGCGAACACCGGGGAGCTGTTTTTT.